This TCR beta chain originates from a study of control samples from healthy donors and cancer patients. The sample holds one count of this clone. This CDR3 is 14 amino acids long. Germline V gene lookup returns CDR1 SGHRS and CDR2 YFSETQ. V was shortened by 0 bases and J by 3 bases, with 9 bases between the two germline ends. Only in-frame clones appear in the TCRdb table, and some are missing; sequencing was by immunoSEQ multiplex PCR. The data show 150,000 or so clones, around 88% seen once. This clonotype was obtained from a woman aged 25-40 years in good health. Sequencing input: blood. This sequence joins TRBV5-1 and TRBJ2-5; no reliable D call. This chain's CDR3 is CASSLALGKETQYF. The CDR3 DNA reads TGCGCCAGCAGCTTGGCCCTAGGGAAAGAGACCCAGTACTTC. The full variable domain, rest sourced from reference TRBV5-1 and TRBJ2-5, is KAGVTQTPRYLIKTRGQQVTLSCSPISGHRSVSWYQQTPGQGLQFLFEYFSETQRNKGNFPGRFSGRQFSNSRSEMNVSTLELGDSALYLCASSLALGKETQYFGPGTRLLVL.